These 29 T cell receptor beta chains share one sample of origin, sequenced in a study of T cell clonality in common variable immunodeficiency. The data were produced by immunoSEQ multiplex PCR, yet TCRdb's version contains in-frame clones alone and is incomplete. The profile covers about 66,000 clones, none occurring a single time. Source material: peripheral blood mononuclear cells. These receptors all stem from a person aged 18-69 years in good health.

This clone appeared many times. The read terminates 3 residues ahead of where the CDR3 ends, so the germline J gene completes it. The rearrangement links TRBV6-1 to TRBJ1-1, with D possibly being TRBD1 (6 bases). Germline CDR1 reads MNHNS; CDR2 reads SASEGT. The CDR3 totals 14 residues. Trimming removed 4 bases at V and 6 bases at J, with 15 bases between. The DNA read from the CDR3 is TGTGCCAGCAGTGCCGTAGGGACACCCGCTGAA. Its translation: CASSAVGTPAE. From start to end, the CDR3 is CASSAVGTPAEAFF.

This clone was picked up many times. Read sequence stops 3 residues before the CDR3 end, and the germline J gene provides the missing end. J is TRBJ2-5 and V is TRBV9, with 8 bases that match TRBD2. V lost 3 bases to trimming and J lost 5 bases; unmatched junction nucleotides: 6. Germline V gives CDR1 SGDLS, CDR2 YYNGEE. This CDR3 is built from 14 residues. The CDR3 loop is CASSAGLAGETQYF. CDR3 DNA (partial): TGTGCCAGCAGCGCAGGACTAGCAGGGGAGACC.

At least ten counts were recorded for this clone. The read finishes 3 residues shy of the CDR3 end, and the germline J gene is used to complete it. The V gene is TRBV20-1, the J gene TRBJ1-6; D is perhaps TRBD1 (5 bases). Trimming stripped 1 base from V and 7 bases from J, with 11 bases between. CDR1 and CDR2 from the germline V gene are DFQATT and SNEGSKA (reference sequence). The CDR3 spans 14 residues. The CDR3 is CSARVQGGNSPLHF. The CDR3 bases that were read are TGCAGTGCTAGAGTCCAGGGAGGAAATTCACCC.

This clone was seen repeatedly, ten times or more. The CDR3 DNA, read in part, is TGTGCCAGCAGTGAAGCGCGGGGGACTGAA. Translation: CASSEARGTE. The entire CDR3 protein is CASSEARGTEAFF. The J gene is TRBJ1-1, the V gene TRBV6-1; D is perhaps TRBD1 (5 bases). The read comes to an end 3 residues before the CDR3 does, leaving the germline J gene to fill in the end. The V gene's germline CDR1 is MNHNS and CDR2 SASEGT. The CDR3 is made up of 13 amino acids. Trimming left V 0 bases short and J 5 bases short, with 7 bases between.

This clone was observed at least ten times. The sequenced fragment ends 3 residues before the CDR3 boundary, so the rest is inferred from the germline J gene. The gene calls are TRBV30 and TRBJ1-2; 8 nucleotides line up with TRBD1. CDR3 length: 16 residues. With V trimmed by 5 bases and J by 3 bases, 14 bases remained unmatched. The germline V gene has CDR1 GTSNPN and CDR2 SVGIG (reference sequence). The sequenced part of the CDR3 DNA is TGTGCCTGGTCGCGACAGGGGTTTCCCTCCGACTATGGC. This gives the protein CAWSRQGFPSDYG. The CDR3 as a whole reads CAWSRQGFPSDYGYTF.

This clone came up many times. The observed sequence ends 3 residues before the CDR3 terminus, with the missing tail filled in from the germline J gene. V is TRBV11-2 and J is TRBJ1-3; D gene ambiguous. The CDR3 is made up of 14 amino acids. Trimming shortened V by 7 bases and J by 3 bases, and 13 bases separated the two germline ends. Germline assignment: CDR1 SGHAT and CDR2 FQNNGV. This CDR3 is CASTKRRFGNTIYF. The covered CDR3 bases are TGTGCCAGCACAAAACGAAGGTTTGGAAACACC.

This clone has at least ten counts. The CDR3 is cut off 3 residues early in the read; its end comes from the germline J gene. V usage is TRBV5-1 and J usage is TRBJ2-3; D is uncertain. CDR3 length equals 13 residues. Trimming took off 2 bases at V and 0 bases at J, with 4 bases between the two ends. Per the germline V gene, CDR1 is SGHRS and CDR2 is YFSETQ. The chain's CDR3 is CASSLQSTDTQYF. The sequenced CDR3 bases are TGCGCCAGCAGCTTACAAAGCACAGATACG.

In this sample, this clone turned up many times. Coverage ceases 3 residues before the CDR3 finishes, and the germline J gene fills in the end. V gene TRBV19 combines with J gene TRBJ1-2; D might be TRBD1 (5 bases). Germline CDR1 and CDR2: LNHDA and SQIVND (reference sequence). The CDR3 consists of 15 residues. The sequenced part of the CDR3 DNA is TGTGCCAGTAGTATCGGCAGGCAGGGTCTAAGAGGC. It is translated as CASSIGRQGLRG. The whole CDR3 sequence reads CASSIGRQGLRGYTF.

This clone came up many times. The read comes to an end 3 residues before the CDR3 does, leaving the germline J gene to fill in the end. The rearrangement uses TRBV28 and TRBJ2-7, with D perhaps matching TRBD1 (5 bases). The V gene's germline CDR1 is MDHEN and CDR2 SYDVKM. Trimming stripped 0 bases from V and 2 bases from J, with 14 bases between. The CDR3 totals 16 residues. Here the CDR3 reads CASSLWPQDITYEQYF. The CDR3 DNA, read in part, is TGTGCCAGCAGTTTATGGCCCCAGGACATTACCTACGAG.

This clone was seen many times. The missing CDR3 end, 3 residues past where the read stops, is filled in from the germline J gene. The chain uses TRBV23-1 and TRBJ1-5; D is perhaps TRBD1 (6 bases). Being an ORF, TRBV23-1 has a function that is uncertain. The ends were cut back, 4 bases at V and 7 bases at J, with 35 bases in the middle. This CDR3 is 21 amino acids long. This CDR3 reads CASSLTQGLRVGVVRKQPQHF. The covered CDR3 bases are TGCGCCAGCAGTCTTACACAGGGTCTTCGGGTAGGGGTAGTACGGAAACAGCCC.

Many counts were recorded for this clone. The CDR3 is cut off 3 residues early in the read; its end comes from the germline J gene. V and J are TRBV20-1 and TRBJ2-3, with D possibly TRBD2 on 5 matching bases. Germline CDR1 is DFQATT and CDR2 is SNEGSKA (reference sequence). The CDR3 runs 14 residues. V was cut by 1 base and J by 4 bases, with 12 bases left in between. CDR3 region: CSARGTLAPDTQYF. CDR3 DNA (partial): TGCAGTGCTAGAGGGACTCTCGCCCCAGATACG.

Many counts were recorded for this clone. The CDR3 end is not reached by the read, which stops 3 residues before it; the germline J gene fills it in. The V gene is TRBV30, the J gene TRBJ1-2; no clear D. The CDR3 loop spans 12 amino acids. Germline CDR1 is GTSNPN and CDR2 is SVGIG (reference sequence). V was trimmed by 1 base and J by 2 bases, leaving 5 bases between them. Incomplete CDR3 DNA: TGTGCCTGGAGTGCGGTAAACTATGGC. It yields the protein CAWSAVNYG. The full-length CDR3 reads as CAWSAVNYGYTF.

This clone was observed at least ten times. The sequence runs out 3 residues before the end of the CDR3; the remainder is reconstructed from the germline J gene. The J gene is TRBJ2-1, the V gene TRBV4-2; 7 bases line up with TRBD1. The CDR3 has 15 residues. Germline CDR1 reads LGHNA; CDR2 reads YNFKEQ. Trimming cost V 1 base and J 6 bases; bases outside gene matches: 6. The CDR3 spells CASSQATGVINEQFF. CDR3 DNA (partial): TGTGCCAGCAGCCAAGCCACAGGGGTAATCAATGAG.

In its sample, this clone was seen many times. The sequence runs out 3 residues before the end of the CDR3; the remainder is reconstructed from the germline J gene. This sequence joins TRBV2 and TRBJ1-2; 9 positions match TRBD1. The germline V gene encodes CDR1 SNHLY and CDR2 FYNNEI. The trim removed 0 bases at V and 7 bases at J, leaving 0 bases unmatched. This CDR3 region has 13 residues. The CDR3 loop is CASSEAGQGGYTF. CDR3 DNA, as far as it was read: TGTGCCAGCAGTGAAGCGGGACAGGGTGGC.

This clone was seen a handful of times. This clone may be a read error of a much larger clone one base away. The sequenced part of the CDR3 DNA is TGTTCCAGCAGCTCCGGACAGGGGGCCTACGAG. Its protein product is CSSSSGQGAYE. The entire CDR3 sequence reads CSSSSGQGAYEQYF. V is TRBV7-9 and J is TRBJ2-7; 10 nucleotides align to TRBD1. The read gets to within 3 residues of the CDR3 end, and the germline J gene fills in the rest. From germline, CDR1 is SEHNR and CDR2 FQNEAQ (reference sequence). The length of the CDR3 is 14 residues.

This clone was seen repeatedly, ten times or more. The read falls 3 residues short of the CDR3 end, and the missing part is taken from the germline J gene. The chain carries TRBV7-8 and TRBJ1-6; tentatively, D is TRBD1 (6 bases). CDR1 is SGHVS, CDR2 FQNEAQ, per germline. The ends were cut back, 1 base at V and 8 bases at J, with 9 bases in the middle. The CDR3 has 14 amino acids. The sequenced part of the CDR3 DNA is TGTGCCAGCAGCTTAGTGGACAGAGATTCACCC. Amino acids: CASSLVDRDSP. The full CDR3 protein reads CASSLVDRDSPLHF. The whole variable domain, remainder taken from reference TRBV7-8 and TRBJ1-6, is GAGVSQSPRYKVAKRGQDVALRCDPISGHVSLFWYQQALGQGPEFLTYFQNEAQLDKSGLPSDRFFAERPEGSVSTLKIQRTQQEDSAVYLCASSLVDRDSPLHFGNGTRLTVT.

This clone occurred many times. The read terminates 3 residues ahead of where the CDR3 ends, so the germline J gene completes it. V and J are TRBV19 and TRBJ1-5; weak D call: TRBD1 (5 bases). The V gene's germline CDR1 is LNHDA and CDR2 SQIVND (reference sequence). V lost 7 bases, J lost 2 bases, and 15 bases lay in between. CDR3 size: 15 residues. CDR3 amino acids: CASKAGHLGNQPQHF. CDR3 DNA, as far as it was read: TGTGCCAGTAAGGCAGGACATCTCGGCAATCAGCCC.

In its sample, this clone was seen many times. The CDR3 is cut off 3 residues early in the read; its end comes from the germline J gene. The genes are TRBV12-5 and TRBJ2-1; 8 bases map to TRBD2. Germline V gene data show CDR1 as LGHNT and CDR2 as FRNRAP. Germline trimming cut 1 base from V and 5 bases from J; bases unmatched to any gene: 4. CDR3 length: 15 residues. Partial CDR3 DNA: TGTGCTAGTGGTTTGGGCGGGAGGATAAACAATGAG. Protein sequence: CASGLGGRINNE. The full CDR3 reads CASGLGGRINNEQFF.

With regard to this clone: An end of the junction does not agree with germline; a read error may underlie this. The read gets to within 3 residues of the CDR3 end, and the germline J gene fills in the rest. The chain carries TRBV7-9 and TRBJ2-7; 9 bases agree with TRBD1. From germline, CDR1 is SEHNR and CDR2 FQNEAQ (reference sequence). The CDR3 runs to 14 residues. CDR3 region: CSSSLGDRAYEQYF. The DNA read from the CDR3 is TGTTCCAGCAGCTTAGGGGACAGGGCCTACGAG.

This clone was counted ten times or more. The chain's CDR3 is CASSSSSGVYTGELFF. The CDR3 bases that were read are TGTGCCAGCAGCTCCTCTAGCGGAGTCTACACCGGGGAG. J is TRBJ2-2 and V is TRBV5-4; TRBD2 aligns across 7 bases. The CDR3 end lies 3 residues beyond the end of the read and is filled in from the germline J gene. After removal of 3 bases from V and 3 bases from J, the junction contained 8 bases not matched to a gene. The CDR3 runs to 16 residues. Germline assignment: CDR1 SGHNT and CDR2 YYREEE (reference sequence).

This clone was picked up many times. Read data end 3 residues before the CDR3 end; the end is taken from the germline J gene. J is TRBJ2-7 and V is TRBV5-6; D possibly corresponds to TRBD2 (6 bases). This CDR3 is 14 amino acids long. Germline loops: CDR1 SGHDT, CDR2 YYEEEE. V was pared by 0 bases and J by 1 base, with 8 bases between. CDR3 in amino acids: CASSLGGVSYEQYF. The sequenced CDR3 bases are TGTGCCAGCAGCTTGGGGGGGGTGTCCTACGAG.

This clone was seen repeatedly, ten times or more. The read falls 3 residues short of the CDR3 end, and the missing part is taken from the germline J gene. The V and J genes are TRBV30 and TRBJ1-3; a possible D gene is TRBD1 (6 bases). Germline V lookup: CDR1 GTSNPN, CDR2 SVGIG (reference sequence). V was trimmed by 4 bases and J by 4 bases, leaving 11 bases between them. The CDR3 runs to 13 residues. The CDR3 loop is CAWKAGAGNTIYF. The CDR3 DNA, read in part, is TGTGCCTGGAAGGCGGGGGCGGGAAACACC.

This clone was seen repeatedly, ten times or more. The DNA ends 3 residues before the CDR3 does, and the rest of the CDR3 is filled in from the germline J gene. V usage is TRBV20-1 and J usage is TRBJ1-2; 8 bases align to TRBD1. The CDR3 is made up of 13 amino acids. In germline, CDR1 is DFQATT, CDR2 SNEGSKA (reference sequence). The covered CDR3 bases are TGCAGTGCTACTAAAGACAGGGGTCGGGGC. Amino acid sequence: CSATKDRGRG. The whole CDR3 sequence is CSATKDRGRGYTF.

This clone was counted ten times or more. The read ends 3 residues shy of where the CDR3 ends; the end is completed using the germline J gene. The chain recombines TRBV6-1 with TRBJ1-6; TRBD1 agrees at 7 bases. V lost 3 bases and J lost 10; bases outside the gene matches: 9. The CDR3 length is 15 residues. Germline lookup yields CDR1 MNHNS and CDR2 SASEGT. The covered CDR3 bases are TGTGCCAGCAGTGATGACGACAGGGTAGGCTCACCC. The encoded protein is CASSDDDRVGSP. The CDR3 reads in full as CASSDDDRVGSPLHF.

In this sample, this clone turned up many times. The sequenced CDR3 bases are TGCAGTGCTAGAGATGCAGTAACCGGGGAG. This sequence encodes CSARDAVTGE. The entire CDR3 sequence reads CSARDAVTGELFF. The chain employs TRBV20-1 and TRBJ2-2; D not certain. The CDR3 end is not reached by the read, which stops 3 residues before it; the germline J gene fills it in. Germline assignment: CDR1 DFQATT and CDR2 SNEGSKA (reference sequence). Deletions cut 0 bases from V and 5 bases from J, with 7 bases between. This CDR3 has 13 residues.

This clone was picked up many times. From the germline J gene comes the end of the CDR3, since the read stops 3 residues before it. V and J are TRBV20-1 and TRBJ2-3; possibly TRBD1 for D (6 bases). Germline V gene sequence: CDR1 DFQATT, CDR2 SNEGSKA (reference sequence). The CDR3 totals 18 residues. The V gene lost 3 bases and the J gene lost 0 bases, with 22 bases spanning the gap. Incomplete CDR3 DNA: TGCAGTGCTAGCAGAATGACAGGCCCTACCGCTAGCACAGATACG. Encoded protein: CSASRMTGPTASTDT. The whole CDR3 protein is CSASRMTGPTASTDTQYF.

This clone has a count of ten or more. The read is 3 residues too short to cover the CDR3 end, so that end is filled in from the germline J gene. This chain links TRBV2 with TRBJ2-7; no clear D gene. The CDR3 contains 13 residues. Deletions cut 7 bases from V and 0 bases from J, with 10 bases between. In germline, CDR1 is SNHLY, CDR2 FYNNEI. CDR3 sequence: CASTPKSSYEQYF. The DNA read from the CDR3 is TGTGCCAGCACGCCTAAAAGCTCCTACGAG.

This clone has ten or more counts. The read terminates 3 residues before the CDR3 end, so the remaining end is supplied by the germline J gene. The chain carries TRBV7-9 and TRBJ2-7; 9 bases agree with TRBD1. The trim removed 5 bases at V and 3 bases at J, leaving 8 bases unmatched. This CDR3 has 15 amino acids. The germline V gene has CDR1 SEHNR and CDR2 FQNEAQ (reference sequence). The part of the CDR3 DNA that was read is TGTGCCAGCAGCCTGGGCGGGACAGGGCTCTACGAG. Translating it yields CASSLGGTGLYE. The full-length CDR3 reads as CASSLGGTGLYEQYF.

This clone was counted ten times or more. The read halts 3 residues ahead of the CDR3 end, with the missing end drawn from the germline J gene. The chain links TRBV7-7 to TRBJ2-2, with D perhaps being TRBD1 or TRBD2 (5 bases each). CDR3 size: 14 residues. From germline, CDR1 is SSHAT and CDR2 FNYEAQ (reference sequence). Trimming shortened V by 5 bases and J by 6 bases, and 13 bases separated the two germline ends. The DNA read from the CDR3 is TGTGCCAGCAGCCCCAGGGCGGAGGCCGGGGAG. Translation: CASSPRAEAGE. The CDR3 as a whole reads CASSPRAEAGELFF. The full variable domain, completed using reference TRBV7-7 and TRBJ2-2, is GAGVSQSPRYKVTKRGQDVTLRCDPISSHATLYWYQQALGQGPEFLTYFNYEAQPDKSGLPSDRFSAERPEGSISTLTIQRTEQRDSAMYRCASSPRAEAGELFFGEGSRLTVL.